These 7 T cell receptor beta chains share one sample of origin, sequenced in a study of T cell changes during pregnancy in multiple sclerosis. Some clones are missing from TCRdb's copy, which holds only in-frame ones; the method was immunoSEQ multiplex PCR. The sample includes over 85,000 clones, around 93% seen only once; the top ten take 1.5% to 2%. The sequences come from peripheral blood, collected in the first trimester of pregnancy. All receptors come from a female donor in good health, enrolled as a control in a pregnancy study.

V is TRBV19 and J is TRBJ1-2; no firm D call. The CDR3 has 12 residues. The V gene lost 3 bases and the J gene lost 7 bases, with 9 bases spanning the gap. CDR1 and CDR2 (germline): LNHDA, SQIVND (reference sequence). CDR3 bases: TGTGCCAGTAGTATTCCCCCCGGTGGCTACACCTTC. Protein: CASSIPPGGYTF.

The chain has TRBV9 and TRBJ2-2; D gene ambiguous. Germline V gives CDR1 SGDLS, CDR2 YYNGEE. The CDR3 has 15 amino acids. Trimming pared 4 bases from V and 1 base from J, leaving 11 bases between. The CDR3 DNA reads TGTGCCAGCAGCCCGCAGGTATTGAACACCGGGGAGCTGTTTTTT. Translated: CASSPQVLNTGELFF.

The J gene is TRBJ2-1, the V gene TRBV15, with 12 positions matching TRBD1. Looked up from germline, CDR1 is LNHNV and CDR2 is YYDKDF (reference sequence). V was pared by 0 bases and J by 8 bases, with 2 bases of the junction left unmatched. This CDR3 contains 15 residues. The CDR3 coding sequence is TGTGCCACCAGCAGAGATGGGACAGGGGGCGATGAGCAGTTCTTC. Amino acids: CATSRDGTGGDEQFF.

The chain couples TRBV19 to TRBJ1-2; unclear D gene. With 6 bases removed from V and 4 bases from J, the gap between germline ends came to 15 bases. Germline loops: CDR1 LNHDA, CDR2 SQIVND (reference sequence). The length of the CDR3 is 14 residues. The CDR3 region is CASRETTYLYGYTF. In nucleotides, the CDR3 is TGTGCCAGTAGGGAGACCACCTACCTCTATGGCTACACCTTC.

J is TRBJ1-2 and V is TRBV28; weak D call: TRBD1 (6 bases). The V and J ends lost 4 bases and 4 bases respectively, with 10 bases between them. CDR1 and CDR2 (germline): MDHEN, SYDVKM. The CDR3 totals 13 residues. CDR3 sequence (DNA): TGTGCCAGCAGTTCCTCGGACAGCTATGGCTACACCTTC. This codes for CASSSSDSYGYTF.

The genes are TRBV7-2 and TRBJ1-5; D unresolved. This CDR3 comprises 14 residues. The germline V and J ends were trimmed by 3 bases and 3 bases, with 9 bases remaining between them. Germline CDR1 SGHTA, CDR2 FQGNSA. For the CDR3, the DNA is TGTGCCAGCAGCTTCAGCAGCGTCAATCAGCCCCAGCATTTT. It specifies CASSFSSVNQPQHF.

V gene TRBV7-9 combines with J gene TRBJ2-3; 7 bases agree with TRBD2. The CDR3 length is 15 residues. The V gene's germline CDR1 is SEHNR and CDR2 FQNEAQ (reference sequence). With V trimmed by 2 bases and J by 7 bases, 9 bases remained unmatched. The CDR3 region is CASSLMGGRLNTQYF. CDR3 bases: TGTGCCAGCAGCTTAATGGGGGGGAGGTTGAATACGCAGTATTTT.